Ten or more counts support the clone carrying this TCR beta chain. These data originate in a study of early T cells in non-severe SARS-CoV-2 infection. V was clipped by 4 bases and J by 3 bases, with 7 bases between them. CDR3 length: 12 amino acids. CDR1 and CDR2 (germline): PRHDT, FYEKMQ (reference sequence). Molecules of cDNA were individually given unique molecular identifiers that were attached to them. MiXCR, applied by TCRdb to the 5' RACE reads, yields one record per CDR3 protein. This table holds some 87,000 distinct CDR3 sequences, 9.5% to 15% found once. The TCR comes from an adult who was a healthcare worker with PCR-confirmed SARS-CoV-2 infection or an uninfected control (not recorded which). The chain combines TRBV13 with TRBJ2-7; D gene ambiguous. The sequenced material came from whole blood. The CDR3 DNA follows: TGTGCCAGCAGCTCCCTCGACTACGAGCAGTACTTC. Amino acid sequence: CASSSLDYEQYF. Drawing the rest from reference TRBV13 and TRBJ2-7, the complete variable domain is AAGVIQSPRHLIKEKRETATLKCYPIPRHDTVYWYQQGPGQDPQFLISFYEKMQSDKGSIPDRFSAQQFSDYHSELNMSSLELGDSALYFCASSSLDYEQYFGPGTRLTVT.